Below are 5 T cell receptor beta chains sequenced from a single sample in a study of cytomegalovirus exposure and HLA in healthy donors. With 60 Vbeta and 13 Jbeta primers, the PCR was carried out. Measured with immunoSEQ multiplex PCR; TCRdb has only the in-frame clones, and not every one. Of under 80,000 clones in the sample, about 80% were seen once. Material: PBMCs. These receptors were obtained from a woman aged 40 to 50 in good health and CMV-seronegative.

The J gene is TRBJ1-2, the V gene TRBV2; 9 nucleotides line up with TRBD1. The junction had 11 bases not matched to a gene; V was cut back by 11 bases and J by 7 bases. The CDR3 length is 13 residues. The germline gives CDR1 SNHLY, CDR2 FYNNEI. This chain's CDR3 is CASAAMTGGGYTF. CDR3 bases: TGTGCCTCCGCCGCCATGACAGGGGGTGGCTACACCTTC.

The V call is TRBV5-5, the J call TRBJ2-7, with TRBD1 matching 11 bases. Germline V gene data show CDR1 as SGHKS and CDR2 as YYEKEE (reference sequence). The V segment lost 7 bases and the J segment 4 bases; nucleotides outside the gene matches: 7. The CDR3 runs to 14 residues. This CDR3 is CASAGDRGDYEQYF. CDR3 nucleotides: TGTGCCAGCGCAGGGGACAGGGGGGATTACGAGCAGTACTTC.

The chain is built from TRBV27 and TRBJ1-5, with TRBD1 matching 8 bases. With 6 bases clipped from V and 4 bases from J, the junction kept 5 bases outside the gene matches. The CDR3 contains 14 residues. The germline gives CDR1 MNHEY, CDR2 SMNVEV (reference sequence). The CDR3 loop is CASRGTGLNQPQHF. The CDR3 coding sequence is TGTGCCAGCAGGGGGACAGGACTAAATCAGCCCCAGCATTTT.

This clone was counted once. The chain links TRBV6-5 to TRBJ2-1; the D gene is possibly TRBD2 (7 bases). CDR1 MNHEY and CDR2 SVGAGI come from the germline V gene. The CDR3 is 16 residues long. Trimming took off 2 bases at V and 2 bases at J, with 13 bases between the two ends. For the CDR3, the DNA is TGTGCCAGCAGTTACGGGCGGGGGCACACCTACAATGAGCAGTTCTTC. This translates into CASSYGRGHTYNEQFF.

The chain employs TRBV7-2 and TRBJ2-1; 8 positions match TRBD1. CDR1 is SGHTA, CDR2 FQGNSA, per germline. This CDR3 has 20 residues. J gave up 4 bases and V 0 bases, and 17 bases lay outside the gene matches. The CDR3 sequence is CASSLARSQGARVVYNEQFF. CDR3 nucleotide sequence: TGTGCCAGCAGCTTAGCCCGGTCCCAGGGGGCCAGGGTGGTATACAATGAGCAGTTCTTC.